Shown below are 9 T cell receptor beta chains from a single sample sequenced in a study of monozygotic twins with inflammatory bowel disease. One entry per CDR3 protein, without DNA, is what TCRdb gives after re-calling the 5' RACE reads. The sample's table shows 200,000 to 250,000 distinct CDR3 sequences. Sequencing used blood. The receptors here all came from a human donor with ulcerative colitis or Crohn's disease, or a healthy co-twin of an affected twin (not recorded which).

The chain employs TRBV29-1 and TRBJ1-1; as DNA is missing, the TRBD1 call by TCRdb cannot be tested. Germline V gene data show CDR1 as SQVTM and CDR2 as ANQGSEA. The CDR3 runs 13 residues. The CDR3 here is CSVLTGLNTEAFF.

The chain carries TRBV6-2 or TRBV6-3 and TRBJ2-5; there is no DNA to check the TCRdb D call of TRBD2. The germline V gene has CDR1 MNHEY and CDR2 SVGEGT. This CDR3 is built from 17 residues. The CDR3 here is CASSYKGGGSVQKTQYF.

The chain is built from TRBV7-2 and TRBJ2-7; TCRdb lists TRBD1, though no DNA is available to test this call. Germline CDR1 SGHTA, CDR2 FQGNSA. The CDR3 contains 15 residues. This CDR3 is CASSLARGQTYEQYF.

The chain combines TRBV5-5 with TRBJ2-3; the TCRdb call, TRBD1, lacks DNA for checking. Germline lookup yields CDR1 SGHKS and CDR2 YYEKEE (reference sequence). This CDR3 has 14 residues. CDR3 in amino acids: CASSIGPLTDTQYF.

V is TRBV5-1 and J is TRBJ2-7; TCRdb indicates TRBD1, and absent DNA this call remains unverified. Germline V gives CDR1 SGHRS, CDR2 YFSETQ. The length of the CDR3 is 12 residues. CDR3 loop: CASSLPGDEQYF.

The chain has TRBV10-3 and TRBJ1-1; as DNA is missing, the TRBD1 call by TCRdb cannot be tested. Germline V gives CDR1 ENHRY, CDR2 SYGVKD. The CDR3 has 13 residues. The CDR3 spells CAISRSRDTEAFF.

The rearrangement uses TRBV7-8 and TRBJ2-3; the TRBD1 assignment by TCRdb is unverifiable without DNA. The CDR3 covers 16 residues. Germline loops: CDR1 SGHVS, CDR2 FQNEAQ. The CDR3 loop reads CASSLAGQGWSDTQYF.

The chain couples TRBV19 to TRBJ2-7; absent DNA, TCRdb's TRBD1 call cannot be checked. Per the germline V gene, CDR1 is LNHDA and CDR2 is SQIVND (reference sequence). The CDR3 has 14 amino acids. The CDR3 is CASSMPGTPVGQYF.

The chain has TRBV7-7 and TRBJ2-7. Looked up from germline, CDR1 is SSHAT and CDR2 is FNYEAQ (reference sequence). The CDR3 has 13 amino acids. CDR3 protein: CASSLARGYGQYF.